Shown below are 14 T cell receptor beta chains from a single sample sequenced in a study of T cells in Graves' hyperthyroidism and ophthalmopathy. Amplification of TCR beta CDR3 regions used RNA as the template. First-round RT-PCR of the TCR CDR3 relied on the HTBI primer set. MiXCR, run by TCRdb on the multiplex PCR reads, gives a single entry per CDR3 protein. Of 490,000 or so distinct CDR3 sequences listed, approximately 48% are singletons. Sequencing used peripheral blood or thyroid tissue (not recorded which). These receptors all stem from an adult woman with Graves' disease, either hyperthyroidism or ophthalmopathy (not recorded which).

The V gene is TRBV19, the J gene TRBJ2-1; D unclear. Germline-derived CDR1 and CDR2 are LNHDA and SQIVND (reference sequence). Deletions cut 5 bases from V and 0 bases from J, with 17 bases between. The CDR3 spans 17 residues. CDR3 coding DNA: TGTGCCAGTAGTTCCTTAGTAGGGCGGAGCTCCTACAATGAGCAGTTCTTC. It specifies CASSSLVGRSSYNEQFF.

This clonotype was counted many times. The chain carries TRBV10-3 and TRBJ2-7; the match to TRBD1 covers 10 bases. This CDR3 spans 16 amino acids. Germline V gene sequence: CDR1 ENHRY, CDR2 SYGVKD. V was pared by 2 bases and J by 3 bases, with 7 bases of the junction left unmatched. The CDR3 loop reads CAISEAGQGRRYEQYF. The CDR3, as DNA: TGTGCCATCAGTGAGGCGGGACAGGGGCGACGCTACGAGCAGTACTTC.

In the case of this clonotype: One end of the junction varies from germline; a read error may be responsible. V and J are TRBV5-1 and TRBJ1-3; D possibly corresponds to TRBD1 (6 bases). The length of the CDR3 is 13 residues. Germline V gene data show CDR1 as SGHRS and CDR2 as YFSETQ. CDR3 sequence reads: CAGSLKGGNTIYF. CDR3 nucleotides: TGCGCCGGCAGCTTGAAGGGGGGGAACACCATATATTTT.

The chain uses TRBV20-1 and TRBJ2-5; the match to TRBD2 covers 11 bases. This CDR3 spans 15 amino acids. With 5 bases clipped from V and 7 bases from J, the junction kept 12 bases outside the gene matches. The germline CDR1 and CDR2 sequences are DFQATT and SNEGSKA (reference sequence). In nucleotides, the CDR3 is TGCAGTGCTGAGGACACTAGCGGGAGATTGGGGACCCAGTACTTC. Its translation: CSAEDTSGRLGTQYF.

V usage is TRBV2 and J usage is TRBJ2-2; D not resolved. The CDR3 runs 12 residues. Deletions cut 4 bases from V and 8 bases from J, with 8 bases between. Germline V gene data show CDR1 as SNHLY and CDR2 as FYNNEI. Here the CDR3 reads CASSALEGELFF. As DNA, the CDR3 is TGTGCCAGCAGTGCGCTAGAGGGGGAGCTGTTTTTT.

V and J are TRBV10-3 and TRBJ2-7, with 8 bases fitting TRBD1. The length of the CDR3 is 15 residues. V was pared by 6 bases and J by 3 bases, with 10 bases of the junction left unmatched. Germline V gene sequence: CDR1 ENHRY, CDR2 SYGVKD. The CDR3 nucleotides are TGTGCCATCAGCGAGGGACAGGTGGGTCGCTACGAGCAGTACTTC. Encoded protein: CAISEGQVGRYEQYF.

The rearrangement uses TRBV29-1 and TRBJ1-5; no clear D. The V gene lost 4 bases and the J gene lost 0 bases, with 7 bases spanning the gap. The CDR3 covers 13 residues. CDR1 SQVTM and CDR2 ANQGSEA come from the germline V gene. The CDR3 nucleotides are TGCAGCGTTGCCTTGGATAGCAATCAGCCCCAGCATTTT. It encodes CSVALDSNQPQHF.

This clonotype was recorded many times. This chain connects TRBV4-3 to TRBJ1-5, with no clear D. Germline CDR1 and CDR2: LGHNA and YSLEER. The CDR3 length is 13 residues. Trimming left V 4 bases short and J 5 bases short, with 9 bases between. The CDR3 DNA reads TGCGCCAGCAGCCCTCAGGTAGATCAGCCCCAGCATTTT. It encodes CASSPQVDQPQHF.

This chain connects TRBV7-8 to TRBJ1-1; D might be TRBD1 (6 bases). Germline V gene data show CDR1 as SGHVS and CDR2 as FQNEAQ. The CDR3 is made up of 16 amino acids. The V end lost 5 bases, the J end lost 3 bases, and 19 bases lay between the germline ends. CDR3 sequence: CASSPTQGRWDTEAFF. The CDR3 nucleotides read TGTGCCAGCAGCCCGACTCAGGGGAGATGGGACACTGAAGCTTTCTTT.

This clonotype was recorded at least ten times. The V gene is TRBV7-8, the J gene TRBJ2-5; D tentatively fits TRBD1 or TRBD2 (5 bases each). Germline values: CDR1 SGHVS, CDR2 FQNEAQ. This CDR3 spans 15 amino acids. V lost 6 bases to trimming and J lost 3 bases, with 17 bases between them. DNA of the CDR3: TGTGCCAGCAGTCCGAGGGGTGTCACTAAAGAGACCCAGTACTTC. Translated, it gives CASSPRGVTKETQYF.

The CDR3 DNA is TGTGCCACCGGTAGGACAGGGGACGGCAATCAGCCCCAGCATTTT. It yields the protein CATGRTGDGNQPQHF. The chain is built from TRBV10-3 and TRBJ1-5, with 9 bases aligning to TRBD1. The CDR3 loop spans 15 amino acids. The junction had 9 bases not matched to a gene; V was cut back by 10 bases and J by 2 bases. Germline lookup yields CDR1 ENHRY and CDR2 SYGVKD.

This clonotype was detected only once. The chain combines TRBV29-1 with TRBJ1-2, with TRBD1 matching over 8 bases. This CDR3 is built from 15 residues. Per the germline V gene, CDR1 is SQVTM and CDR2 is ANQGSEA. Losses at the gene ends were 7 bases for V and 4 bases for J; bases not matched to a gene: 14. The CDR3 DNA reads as TGCAGCGGGGGGACAGGCGGACGATCAAGCTATGGCTACACCTTC. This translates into CSGGTGGRSSYGYTF.

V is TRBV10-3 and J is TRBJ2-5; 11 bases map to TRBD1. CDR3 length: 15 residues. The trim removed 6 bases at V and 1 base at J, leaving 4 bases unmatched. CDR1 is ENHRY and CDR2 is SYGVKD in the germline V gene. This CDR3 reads CAIRDGTGGQETQYF. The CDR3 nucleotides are TGTGCCATCAGGGACGGGACAGGGGGCCAAGAGACCCAGTACTTC.

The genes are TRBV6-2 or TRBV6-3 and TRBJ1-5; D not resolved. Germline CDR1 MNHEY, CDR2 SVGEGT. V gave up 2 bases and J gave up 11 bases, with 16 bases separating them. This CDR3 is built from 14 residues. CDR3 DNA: TGTGCCAGCAGTTACAATATCCGGCCTTCAGCCCAGCATTTT. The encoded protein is CASSYNIRPSAQHF.